This T cell receptor (beta chain) was sequenced in a study of blood T cells in healthy people across ages. CDR1 is SGHTA and CDR2 is FQGNSA in the germline V gene. The V end was cut by 7 bases, the J end by 4 bases, with 21 bases between. This CDR3 is 16 amino acids long. Study-level findings and limits: The fall in TCR beta diversity per million T cells was roughly linear with age. Diversity figures based on one million T cells were deemed too low.

Per sample, a minimum of 6 million PBMCs were isolated. With each sample, at least 5 micrograms of total RNA were extracted. With regard to this clonotype: No antigen is known for it.

A J-beta primer mix and a sample-barcoded 5' primer were used in a second PCR of roughly 7 to 12 cycles. TCRdb recomputed calls from the 5' RACE reads with MiXCR, one row per CDR3 protein. The profile shows about 730,000 distinct CDR3 sequences, roughly 43% of them singletons. Sequenced material: blood. This clonotype originated in an older woman in good health. The rearrangement uses TRBV7-2 and TRBJ2-3; either TRBD1 or TRBD2 may fit D (5 bases each). CDR3 sequence: CASTPDGAIGADTQYF. In nucleotides, the CDR3 is TGTGCCAGCACCCCCGACGGGGCCATCGGCGCAGATACGCAGTATTTT.